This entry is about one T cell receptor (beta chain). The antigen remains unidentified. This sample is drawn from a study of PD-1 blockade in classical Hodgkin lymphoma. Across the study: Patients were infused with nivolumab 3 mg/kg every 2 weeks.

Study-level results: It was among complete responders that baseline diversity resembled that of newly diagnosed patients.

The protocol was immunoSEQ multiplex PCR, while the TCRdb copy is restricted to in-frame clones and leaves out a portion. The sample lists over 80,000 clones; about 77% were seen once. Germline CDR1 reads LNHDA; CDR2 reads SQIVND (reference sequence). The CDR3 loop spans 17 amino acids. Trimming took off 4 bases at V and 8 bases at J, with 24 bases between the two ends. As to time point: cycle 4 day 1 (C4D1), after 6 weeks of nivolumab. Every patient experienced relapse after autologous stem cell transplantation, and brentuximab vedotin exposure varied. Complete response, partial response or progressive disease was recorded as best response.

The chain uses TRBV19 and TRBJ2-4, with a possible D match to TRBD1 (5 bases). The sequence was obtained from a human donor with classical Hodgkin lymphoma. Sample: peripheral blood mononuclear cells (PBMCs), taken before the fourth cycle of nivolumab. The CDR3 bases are TGTGCCAGTAGTAACTCAAGGGGCGTAAGCCCGACGGACATTCAGTACTTC. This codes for CASSNSRGVSPTDIQYF. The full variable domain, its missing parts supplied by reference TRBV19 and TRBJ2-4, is DGGITQSPKYLFRKEGQNVTLSCEQNLNHDAMYWYRQDPGQGLRLIYYSQIVNDFQKGDIAEGYSVSREKKESFPLTVTSAQKNPTAFYLCASSNSRGVSPTDIQYFGAGTRLSVL.